What follows are 23 T cell receptor beta chains derived from one specimen sequenced in a study of cytomegalovirus exposure and HLA in healthy donors. The PCR had 60 Vbeta and 13 Jbeta primers. Repertoires were generated with immunoSEQ multiplex PCR, while TCRdb's copy carries only in-frame clones and drops some. In the table there are tens of thousands of clones, more than 75% of which are singletons. Sequenced sample: PBMCs. These TCRs come from a young man in good health and CMV-seropositive.

The chain links TRBV2 to TRBJ1-5, with 9 nucleotides matching TRBD1. V trimming: 6 bases; J trimming: 7 bases; junction bases outside the gene matches: 10. Germline V gives CDR1 SNHLY, CDR2 FYNNEI. This CDR3 contains 15 residues. For the CDR3, the DNA is TGTGCCAGCAGCGAGGGACAGGGTGTGAAGCAGCCCCAGCATTTT. The encoded protein is CASSEGQGVKQPQHF.

The chain is built from TRBV5-1 and TRBJ1-2, with 7 nucleotides matching TRBD1. Unmatched junction bases numbered 11, after V lost 7 bases and J lost 8 bases. The CDR3 covers 13 residues. Per the germline V gene, CDR1 is SGHRS and CDR2 is YFSETQ. CDR3 sequence: CASHPEGGGGYTF. The CDR3 DNA sequence: TGCGCCAGCCACCCCGAAGGGGGCGGGGGCTACACCTTC.

This chain links TRBV2 with TRBJ2-7; TRBD2 is a possible D gene (6 bases). Germline assignment: CDR1 SNHLY and CDR2 FYNNEI. V lost 5 bases to trimming and J lost 6 bases, with 17 bases between them. The CDR3 runs to 14 residues. Here the CDR3 DNA reads TGTGCCAGCAGTTCCCCGGGACTCCCCCGCGAGCAGTACTTC. It encodes CASSSPGLPREQYF.

The CDR3 DNA sequence: TGTGCCAGTAGTATTCGAGGAGACAGGGGCGGGGGAGAGACCCAGTACTTC. This codes for CASSIRGDRGGGETQYF. The chain recombines TRBV19 with TRBJ2-5, with D possibly matching TRBD1 (8 bases). Germline-derived CDR1 and CDR2 are LNHDA and SQIVND (reference sequence). The CDR3 runs to 17 residues. Trimming pared 3 bases from V and 4 bases from J, leaving 21 bases between.

The V gene is TRBV28, the J gene TRBJ1-2; TRBD1 might be the D (6 bases). The CDR3 contains 16 residues. Deletions cut 2 bases from V and 2 bases from J, with 15 bases between. Germline values: CDR1 MDHEN, CDR2 SYDVKM. Here the CDR3 reads CASSLGPGVMNYGYTF. CDR3 DNA sequence: TGTGCCAGCAGTTTAGGGCCAGGGGTAATGAACTATGGCTACACCTTC.

The rearrangement joins TRBV6-5 to TRBJ1-4; possible D gene TRBD1, 6 bases. V was cut by 7 bases and J by 6 bases, with 18 bases left in between. Germline assignment: CDR1 MNHEY and CDR2 SVGAGI. CDR3 length: 15 residues. The CDR3 reads CASTLGGAGDEKLFF. CDR3 in DNA: TGTGCCAGCACCCTTGGGGGGGCGGGTGATGAAAAACTGTTTTTT.

V is TRBV9 and J is TRBJ2-5; 11 bases are shared with TRBD2. J lost 2 bases, V lost 0 bases, and 9 bases had no gene match. Germline V gene sequence: CDR1 SGDLS, CDR2 YYNGEE. This CDR3 spans 18 amino acids. CDR3: CASSVGPGTSGRQETQYF. For the CDR3, the DNA is TGTGCCAGCAGCGTAGGTCCCGGGACTAGCGGTAGACAAGAGACCCAGTACTTC.

The chain has TRBV2 and TRBJ2-7, with unresolved D. This CDR3 is built from 12 residues. V lost 6 bases and J 0 bases, leaving 6 bases between the germline ends. The germline V gene has CDR1 SNHLY and CDR2 FYNNEI. The CDR3: CASSPSSYEQYF. For the CDR3, the DNA is TGTGCCAGCAGCCCCAGCTCCTACGAGCAGTACTTC.

This chain joins TRBV27 and TRBJ2-7; 8 nucleotides align to TRBD1. This CDR3 has 11 amino acids. Germline V gene sequence: CDR1 MNHEY, CDR2 SMNVEV (reference sequence). V trimming: 6 bases; J trimming: 12 bases; junction bases outside the gene matches: 7. In DNA, the CDR3 is TGTGCCAGCAGGGGTCCGGGACAGGTGTACTTC. Its protein product is CASRGPGQVYF.

The V gene is TRBV4-1, the J gene TRBJ2-6; TRBD2 aligns across 11 bases. This CDR3 is built from 19 residues. After removal of 5 bases from V and 0 bases from J, the junction contained 9 bases not matched to a gene. Per the germline V gene, CDR1 is MGHRA and CDR2 is YSYEKL. This CDR3 reads CASSFAWLAGGSGANVLTF. The CDR3 DNA is TGCGCCAGCAGCTTCGCGTGGCTAGCGGGGGGCTCTGGGGCCAACGTCCTGACTTTC.

This clone was seen once. The chain recombines TRBV7-8 with TRBJ2-7; 7 bases map to TRBD2. Looked up from germline, CDR1 is SGHVS and CDR2 is FQNEAQ. The CDR3 has 14 amino acids. V lost 5 bases and J lost 3; bases outside the gene matches: 7. The CDR3 DNA is TGTGCCAGCAGCCCCGACGGGGGGAGCTACGAGCAGTACTTC. Translated: CASSPDGGSYEQYF.

The chain couples TRBV28 to TRBJ1-2; D unresolved. Germline V gene lookup returns CDR1 MDHEN and CDR2 SYDVKM. The CDR3 sequence is 17 residues long. Trimming cost V 6 bases and J 0 bases, with 20 bases left between them. The CDR3 sequence is CASRPSVAGRANYGYTF. Here the CDR3 DNA reads TGTGCCAGCAGGCCTTCCGTGGCCGGGAGAGCTAACTATGGCTACACCTTC.

V gene TRBV5-4 combines with J gene TRBJ2-5; TRBD2 matches 9 bases. V shed 4 bases and J 9 bases; nucleotides not matched to a gene: 10. This CDR3 contains 14 residues. Germline-derived CDR1 and CDR2 are SGHNT and YYREEE (reference sequence). Here the CDR3 DNA reads TGTGCCAGCAGCCAAAGGACTAGCGAGGAACCCCAGTACTTC. This sequence encodes CASSQRTSEEPQYF.

V gene TRBV2 combines with J gene TRBJ2-3; 11 positions match TRBD1. This CDR3 is 15 amino acids long. With 2 bases clipped from V and 8 bases from J, the junction kept 6 bases outside the gene matches. From germline, CDR1 is SNHLY and CDR2 FYNNEI. The CDR3 protein is CASSESYGTGGTQYF. Here the CDR3 DNA reads TGTGCCAGCAGTGAATCCTACGGGACAGGGGGTACGCAGTATTTT.

V is TRBV28 and J is TRBJ2-7; weak D call: TRBD2 (6 bases). CDR1 is MDHEN, CDR2 SYDVKM, per germline. The length of the CDR3 is 14 residues. Deletions cut 2 bases from V and 7 bases from J, with 15 bases between. CDR3 sequence reads: CASSLGTHDGEQYF. The DNA of the CDR3 is TGTGCCAGCAGTTTAGGGACTCACGACGGGGAGCAGTACTTC. Using reference TRBV28 and TRBJ2-7 for the parts outside the CDR3, the full variable domain is DVKVTQSSRYLVKRTGEKVFLECVQDMDHENMFWYRQDPGLGLRLIYFSYDVKMKEKGDIPEGYSVSREKKERFSLILESASTNQTSMYLCASSLGTHDGEQYFGPGTRLTVT.

The chain employs TRBV27 and TRBJ1-1; 8 positions match TRBD1. CDR3 length equals 12 residues. V trimming: 8 bases; J trimming: 5 bases; junction bases outside the gene matches: 4. The germline V gene encodes CDR1 MNHEY and CDR2 SMNVEV (reference sequence). The DNA for the CDR3 is TGTGCCAGCCGTGACAGGGGTACTGAAGCTTTCTTT. The encoded protein is CASRDRGTEAFF.

The chain couples TRBV27 to TRBJ2-1; possibly TRBD2 for D (6 bases). This CDR3 has 18 residues. V lost 7 bases and J lost 3, with 25 bases in between. The germline V gene encodes CDR1 MNHEY and CDR2 SMNVEV (reference sequence). The CDR3 loop is CASMREGRVGGIYNEQFF. The CDR3 coding sequence is TGTGCCAGCATGCGTGAGGGCAGGGTCGGGGGAATCTACAATGAGCAGTTCTTC.

This rearrangement joins TRBV28 to TRBJ1-1; possibly TRBD1 for D (5 bases). CDR1 and CDR2 from the germline V gene are MDHEN and SYDVKM. V was pared by 2 bases and J by 0 bases, with 22 bases between. This CDR3 comprises 19 residues. The CDR3 nucleotides are TGTGCCAGCAGTTTAAAAGGGACTTCCTCTTGGGCCATGAACACTGAAGCTTTCTTT. It is translated as CASSLKGTSSWAMNTEAFF.

The chain employs TRBV9 and TRBJ2-3; possibly TRBD1 for D (7 bases). Trimming shortened V by 3 bases and J by 3 bases, and 11 bases separated the two germline ends. CDR3 length equals 14 residues. Germline V gene lookup returns CDR1 SGDLS and CDR2 YYNGEE. CDR3 sequence: CASSARDSTDTQYF. CDR3 nucleotide sequence: TGTGCCAGCAGCGCGCGGGACAGTACAGATACGCAGTATTTT.

The J gene is TRBJ2-2, the V gene TRBV5-6, with 9 nucleotides matching TRBD2. This CDR3 has 16 amino acids. V lost 1 base and J lost 3; bases outside the gene matches: 4. Germline V gene sequence: CDR1 SGHDT, CDR2 YYEEEE. CDR3 in DNA: TGTGCCAGCAGCTTGTTGCGGACTAGCGACACCGGGGAGCTGTTTTTT. Amino acid sequence: CASSLLRTSDTGELFF.

V usage is TRBV5-1 and J usage is TRBJ2-1, with 12 bases that match TRBD2. Trimming at V came to 0 bases and at J to 7 bases, leaving 5 bases not matched to a gene. CDR3 length equals 16 residues. CDR1 and CDR2 from the germline V gene are SGHRS and YFSETQ. This CDR3 is CASSLATSGSWNEQFF. DNA for the CDR3: TGCGCCAGCAGCTTGGCGACTAGCGGGAGTTGGAATGAGCAGTTCTTC.

The rearrangement links TRBV5-1 to TRBJ2-2, with 7 positions matching TRBD1. The CDR3 is 15 amino acids. The germline gives CDR1 SGHRS, CDR2 YFSETQ. V lost 5 bases to trimming and J lost 5 bases; unmatched junction nucleotides: 9. The CDR3: CASSRDRGWTGELFF. The CDR3 coding sequence is TGCGCCAGCAGTAGGGACAGAGGATGGACCGGGGAGCTGTTTTTT.

The chain employs TRBV30 and TRBJ2-7; TRBD2 is a possible D gene (5 bases). CDR1 is GTSNPN and CDR2 is SVGIG in the germline V gene (reference sequence). This CDR3 contains 13 residues. Trimming shortened V by 6 bases and J by 2 bases, and 14 bases separated the two germline ends. CDR3 residues: CACNRDLPYEQYF. DNA for the CDR3: TGTGCCTGCAACCGGGATCTTCCCTACGAGCAGTACTTC.